The clone carrying this T cell receptor beta chain was counted ten times or more. Its antigen is not known. Time point noted: newly diagnosed GD, antithyroid drugs for less than 3 months. PBMC RNA served as the TCR library source. The TCR beta library used iRepertoire HTBI primers with Arm-PCR amplification of CDR3. TCRdb redid the calling of the multiplex PCR reads with MiXCR, one entry per CDR3 protein. The sample holds about 440,000 distinct CDR3 sequences, about 15% seen once. The sample is drawn from a study of regulatory T cells in long-lasting Graves disease. Regarding the study as a whole: Persistent disease preferred TRBV28, TRBJ1-2 and TRBJ2-5. Since the sample size was small, accuracy may have been reduced. Lower TCR diversity characterized persistent Graves' patients relative to newly diagnosed patients.

The CDR3 covers 13 residues. Trimming pared 5 bases from V and 4 bases from J, leaving 14 bases between. Germline values: CDR1 DFQATT, CDR2 SNEGSKA (reference sequence). This sample was also put to use in a study of T cells in Graves' hyperthyroidism and ophthalmopathy. Turning to that study: Most expanded thyroid clonotypes above 0.001 also appeared in blood.

The sequenced sample was peripheral blood mononuclear cells (PBMCs), obtained at new diagnosis, from a patient treated with antithyroid drugs. This receptor was identified in a woman younger than 45 with Graves disease. This chain links TRBV20-1 with TRBJ1-1; D unclear. The CDR3 sequence is CSAAAHWGTEAFF. In nucleotides, the CDR3 is TGCAGTGCTGCGGCCCACTGGGGCACTGAAGCTTTCTTT.